This T cell receptor (beta chain) originates from a study of cytomegalovirus exposure and HLA in healthy donors. Study in general: Of some 410 genotyped donors, about 81% grouped in the Caucasian-associated ancestry cluster.

This CDR3 has 14 amino acids. V was shortened by 3 bases and J by 4 bases, with 13 bases between the two germline ends. The germline V gene encodes CDR1 MNHEY and CDR2 SMNVEV (reference sequence). Vbeta (60) and Jbeta (13) primers were used in the PCR. Sequenced by immunoSEQ multiplex PCR; TCRdb stores in-frame clones only, minus some. The sample lists some 40,000 clones; around 50% were seen once. The TCR was taken from a woman aged 40 to 49 in good health and CMV-seropositive. The chain carries TRBV27 and TRBJ2-7; maybe TRBD2 (6 bases). Specimen: PBMCs. CDR3 DNA: TGTGCCAGCAGTTTTGACGGGGGATTGTACGAGCAGTACTTC. This codes for CASSFDGGLYEQYF.